This TCR beta chain was sequenced during a study of tumor and adjacent non-tumor tissue in lung cancer. About this clonotype: This clone may be a read error of a much larger clone one base away.

The CDR3 contains 14 residues. Germline-derived CDR1 and CDR2 are MNHNS and SASEGT. No cell sorting was done before RNA was extracted from the tissue. This non-tumor lung sample came from over 3 cm beyond the tumor edge. Between August and November 2014, newly diagnosed, chemotherapy-naive lung cancer patients underwent thoracic surgery in China. A modified ARM-PCR protocol with three rounds of nested PCR amplified TCRbeta. TCRdb processed the multiplex PCR reads anew with MiXCR; each CDR3 protein has one entry. The sample shows around 57,000 distinct CDR3 sequences, about 55% of them seen only once. The sequencing sample was made of distant non-tumor lung tissue. The chain links TRBV6-1 to TRBJ2-7, with a weak D call TRBD1 (6 bases). This receptor was taken from a man aged 70-80 years with non-small cell lung cancer. DNA of the CDR3: TGTGCCAGCAGTTGGGACATTTCCTCCTACGAGCATTACTTC. The encoded protein is CASSWDISSYEHYF.